These 21 T cell receptor beta chains were all obtained from the same sample, sequenced in a study of T cells in localized non-small cell lung cancer. Some clones are missing from TCRdb's copy, which holds only in-frame ones; the method was immunoSEQ multiplex PCR. The sample carries tens of thousands of clones, about 86% recorded once. The sample was PBMCs, taken before any cancer treatment. These TCRs come from a man between 40 and 70 years old with stage II lung adenocarcinoma.

The chain carries TRBV5-8 and TRBJ1-5; a weak D match, TRBD1 (5 bases). The CDR3 consists of 17 residues. Germline V lookup: CDR1 SGHTS, CDR2 YDEGEE. Trimming cost V 2 bases and J 4 bases, with 19 bases left between them. The CDR3 spells CASSLGKGWGTNQPQHF. The CDR3, as DNA: TGTGCCAGCAGCTTAGGAAAGGGGTGGGGTACGAATCAGCCCCAGCATTTT.

The V gene is TRBV5-1, the J gene TRBJ1-1; tentative D call: TRBD1 (5 bases). This CDR3 has 17 residues. CDR1 is SGHRS and CDR2 is YFSETQ in the germline V gene. Trimming removed 0 bases at V and 7 bases at J, with 22 bases between. The chain's CDR3 is CASSLATGTERMGEAFF. The CDR3, as DNA: TGCGCCAGCAGCTTGGCCACCGGGACGGAGAGAATGGGTGAAGCTTTCTTT.

The chain uses TRBV19 and TRBJ2-1; D unclear. The length of the CDR3 is 16 residues. V lost 10 bases to trimming and J lost 7 bases, with 26 bases between them. Germline V gene sequence: CDR1 LNHDA, CDR2 SQIVND (reference sequence). The CDR3 DNA sequence: TGTGCCACTCTCACCCCCGTAGGTAAGAGACGGAATGAGCAGTTCTTC. Encoded protein: CATLTPVGKRRNEQFF.

The chain uses TRBV9 and TRBJ1-1; 7 nucleotides match TRBD1. Losses at the gene ends were 4 bases for V and 1 base for J; bases not matched to a gene: 4. The CDR3 loop spans 14 amino acids. Germline CDR1 reads SGDLS; CDR2 reads YYNGEE. The CDR3 coding sequence is TGTGCCAGCAGCCCCCGACAGGGGAACACTGAAGCTTTCTTT. Encoded protein: CASSPRQGNTEAFF.

The chain uses TRBV18 and TRBJ1-1; a weak D match, TRBD1 (5 bases). CDR1 is KGHSH and CDR2 is LQKENI in the germline V gene. The CDR3 sequence is 15 residues long. V was pared by 3 bases and J by 1 base, with 12 bases between. CDR3 bases: TGTGCCAGCTCACCTACGACAGAGAAGAACACTGAAGCTTTCTTT. Amino acid sequence: CASSPTTEKNTEAFF. The variable domain in full, with the rest retrieved from reference TRBV18 and TRBJ1-1, is NAGVMQNPRHLVRRRGQEARLRCSPMKGHSHVYWYRQLPEEGLKFMVYLQKENIIDESGMPKERFSAEFPKEGPSILRIQQVVRGDSAAYFCASSPTTEKNTEAFFGQGTRLTVV.

In this sample, this clone turned up a few times. This chain connects TRBV5-4 to TRBJ2-2; D gene ambiguous. Trimming left V 2 bases short and J 6 bases short, with 8 bases between. From germline, CDR1 is SGHNT and CDR2 YYREEE (reference sequence). The CDR3 extends over 13 amino acids. For the CDR3, the DNA is TGTGCCAGCAGCTTCGCGAGCGCCGGGGAGCTGTTTTTT. Its translation is CASSFASAGELFF. The full variable domain, rest sourced from reference TRBV5-4 and TRBJ2-2, is ETGVTQSPTHLIKTRGQQVTLRCSSQSGHNTVSWYQQALGQGPQFIFQYYREEENGRGNFPPRFSGLQFPNYSSELNVNALELDDSALYLCASSFASAGELFFGEGSRLTVL.

The J gene is TRBJ2-5, the V gene TRBV5-4, with 9 bases fitting TRBD1. V lost 4 bases to trimming and J lost 2 bases; unmatched junction nucleotides: 9. Germline V gene lookup returns CDR1 SGHNT and CDR2 YYREEE (reference sequence). CDR3 length: 16 amino acids. The DNA of the CDR3 is TGTGCCAGCAGCCCTTACGACAGGGGGGGGCAAGAGACCCAGTACTTC. This codes for CASSPYDRGGQETQYF.

The rearrangement uses TRBV10-2 and TRBJ1-2; D not resolved. Germline V CDR1 and CDR2: WSHSY, SAAADI. The germline V and J ends were trimmed by 6 bases and 0 bases, with 14 bases remaining between them. This CDR3 has 15 amino acids. CDR3 protein: CASSKTTDSNYGYTF. The CDR3 coding sequence is TGCGCCAGCAGCAAAACTACGGACTCTAACTATGGCTACACCTTC.

This clone appeared once. This chain joins TRBV5-6 and TRBJ1-2, with 8 bases aligning to TRBD1. V lost 0 bases and J lost 3; bases outside the gene matches: 10. The germline gives CDR1 SGHDT, CDR2 YYEEEE. This CDR3 is 17 amino acids long. The CDR3 DNA follows: TGTGCCAGCAGCTTGGTGGGCAGGGGGCGAGTTGACTATGGCTACACCTTC. It yields the protein CASSLVGRGRVDYGYTF.

The chain has TRBV30 and TRBJ1-5; D is unresolved. CDR1 is GTSNPN and CDR2 is SVGIG in the germline V gene (reference sequence). The CDR3 contains 12 residues. V shed 2 bases and J shed 4 bases, with 6 bases lying between them. The CDR3 sequence is CAWSLGNQPQHF. The DNA of the CDR3 is TGTGCCTGGAGTCTAGGTAATCAGCCCCAGCATTTT.

The genes are TRBV5-1 and TRBJ1-1, with 12 bases identical to TRBD1. Germline loops: CDR1 SGHRS, CDR2 YFSETQ. The CDR3 loop spans 16 amino acids. The V segment lost 3 bases and the J segment 0 bases; nucleotides outside the gene matches: 3. The CDR3 sequence: CASSSGTGGMNTEAFF. In DNA form, the CDR3 reads TGCGCCAGCAGCTCGGGGACAGGGGGCATGAACACTGAAGCTTTCTTT. Complete variable domain (other parts from reference TRBV5-1 and TRBJ1-1): KAGVTQTPRYLIKTRGQQVTLSCSPISGHRSVSWYQQTPGQGLQFLFEYFSETQRNKGNFPGRFSGRQFSNSRSEMNVSTLELGDSALYLCASSSGTGGMNTEAFFGQGTRLTVV.

This rearrangement joins TRBV21-1 to TRBJ2-3; TRBD1 was called by the table and not checked on the DNA. TRBV21-1 is annotated as a pseudogene. This CDR3 has 16 amino acids. The CDR3 DNA follows: TGTGCCAGCAGAAACTCCCCCGGACAGAGAATGGATACGCAGTATTTT. This encodes CASRNSPGQRMDTQYF.

CDR3 sequence (DNA): TGCGCCAGCAGCTTGGGGGGCGCGGACACTGAAGCTTTCTTT. Protein product: CASSLGGADTEAFF. This sequence joins TRBV5-1 and TRBJ1-1; D is perhaps TRBD1 (5 bases). This CDR3 contains 14 residues. CDR1 SGHRS and CDR2 YFSETQ come from the germline V gene. V was cut by 0 bases and J by 3 bases, with 9 bases left in between.

There are a few counts of this clone. V is TRBV4-1 and J is TRBJ2-5, with 10 bases fitting TRBD2. Germline V gene sequence: CDR1 MGHRA, CDR2 YSYEKL. Unmatched junction bases numbered 11, after V lost 0 bases and J lost 1 base. There are 19 residues in the CDR3. CDR3 bases: TGCGCCAGCAGCCAAGATGGTTGGGCTAGCGGGGGCACCCAAGAGACCCAGTACTTC. Protein: CASSQDGWASGGTQETQYF.

This chain links TRBV18 with TRBJ2-1; 8 positions match TRBD1. CDR1 is KGHSH, CDR2 LQKENI, per germline. V gave up 3 bases and J gave up 12 bases; unmatched junction bases: 1. The CDR3 totals 11 residues. CDR3 sequence: CASSPDRGQFF. The CDR3 bases are TGTGCCAGCTCACCTGACAGGGGGCAGTTCTTC. Full variable domain (outside the CDR3, taken from reference TRBV18 and TRBJ2-1): NAGVMQNPRHLVRRRGQEARLRCSPMKGHSHVYWYRQLPEEGLKFMVYLQKENIIDESGMPKERFSAEFPKEGPSILRIQQVVRGDSAAYFCASSPDRGQFFGPGTRLTVL.

V is TRBV19 and J is TRBJ2-3; D is tentatively TRBD1 or TRBD2 (5 bases each). Germline V lookup: CDR1 LNHDA, CDR2 SQIVND (reference sequence). With 7 bases removed from V and 2 bases from J, the gap between germline ends came to 16 bases. The CDR3 consists of 15 residues. CDR3 nucleotides: TGTGCCAGTAATCAGGGACCCGGCCACACAGATACGCAGTATTTT. It codes for CASNQGPGHTDTQYF.

The chain carries TRBV5-6 and TRBJ2-3; 13 bases align to TRBD2. V lost 3 bases, J lost 1 base, and 2 bases stayed unmatched. Per the germline V gene, CDR1 is SGHDT and CDR2 is YYEEEE. The length of the CDR3 is 16 residues. DNA for the CDR3: TGTGCCAGCAGCTCGACTAGCGGGGGGCGCACAGATACGCAGTATTTT. This gives the protein CASSSTSGGRTDTQYF.

The genes are TRBV7-3 and TRBJ2-3, with a possible D match to TRBD2 (6 bases). This CDR3 has 16 residues. Germline CDR1 SGHTA, CDR2 FQGTGA. The ends were cut back, 5 bases at V and 0 bases at J, with 15 bases in the middle. The CDR3 sequence: CASSHLGGFSTDTQYF. CDR3 coding DNA: TGTGCCAGCAGCCACCTCGGAGGGTTTAGCACAGATACGCAGTATTTT.

J is TRBJ2-7 and V is TRBV6-4; 9 bases line up with TRBD2. This CDR3 is built from 20 residues. J lost 4 bases, V lost 4 bases, and 23 bases had no gene match. Germline V lookup: CDR1 MRHNA, CDR2 SNTAGT. For the CDR3, the DNA is TGTGCCAGCAGTGTAAGGGCCATTAACAGTGGGGGAAGCGGGGGGTACGAGCAGTACGTC. Protein: CASSVRAINSGGSGGYEQYV.

This clone was observed a few times. This sequence joins TRBV10-2 and TRBJ2-5, with no clear D. Trimming took off 3 bases at V and 5 bases at J, with 10 bases between the two ends. Germline V gives CDR1 WSHSY, CDR2 SAAADI. The CDR3 loop spans 13 amino acids. For the CDR3, the DNA is TGCGCCAGCAGTGAAGCTACTCCCGAGACCCAGTACTTC. Amino acid sequence: CASSEATPETQYF.

V is TRBV4-1 and J is TRBJ1-4, with 7 bases identical to TRBD1. Germline loops: CDR1 MGHRA, CDR2 YSYEKL. V dropped 3 bases and J dropped 7; count of bases not matched to a gene: 8. The CDR3 extends over 15 amino acids. CDR3 bases: TGCGCCAGCAGCCAGTCAGGGGGAACAGGTGAAAAACTGTTTTTT. Translating it yields CASSQSGGTGEKLFF.